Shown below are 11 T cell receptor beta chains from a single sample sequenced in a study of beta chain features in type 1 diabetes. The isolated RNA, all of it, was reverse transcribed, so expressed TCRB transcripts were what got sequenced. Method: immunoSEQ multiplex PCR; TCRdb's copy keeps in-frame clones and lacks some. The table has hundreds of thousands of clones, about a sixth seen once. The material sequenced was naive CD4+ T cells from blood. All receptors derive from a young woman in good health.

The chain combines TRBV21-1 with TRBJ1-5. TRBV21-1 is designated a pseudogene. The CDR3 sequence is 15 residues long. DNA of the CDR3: TGTGCCAGCAGCAAAGAGAGGCCCCCCAATCAGCCCCAGCATTTT. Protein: CASSKERPPNQPQHF.

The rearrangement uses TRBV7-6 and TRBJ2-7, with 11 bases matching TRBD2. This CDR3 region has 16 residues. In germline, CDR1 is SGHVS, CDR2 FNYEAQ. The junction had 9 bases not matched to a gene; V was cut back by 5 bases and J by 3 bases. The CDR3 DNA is TGTGCCAGCAGCACGGGACTAGCGGTCGGGAGCTACGAGCAGTACTTC. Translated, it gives CASSTGLAVGSYEQYF. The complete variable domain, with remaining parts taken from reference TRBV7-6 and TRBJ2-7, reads GAGVSQSPRYKVTKRGQDVALRCDPISGHVSLYWYRQALGQGPEFLTYFNYEAQQDKSGLPNDRFSAERPEGSISTLTIQRTEQRDSAMYRCASSTGLAVGSYEQYFGPGTRLTVT.

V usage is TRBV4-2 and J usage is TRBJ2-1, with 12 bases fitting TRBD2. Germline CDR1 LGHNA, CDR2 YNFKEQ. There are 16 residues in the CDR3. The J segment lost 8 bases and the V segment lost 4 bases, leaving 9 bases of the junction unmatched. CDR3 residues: CASSPRLAGVGDEQFF. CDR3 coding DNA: TGTGCCAGCAGCCCTAGACTAGCGGGAGTTGGGGATGAGCAGTTCTTC.

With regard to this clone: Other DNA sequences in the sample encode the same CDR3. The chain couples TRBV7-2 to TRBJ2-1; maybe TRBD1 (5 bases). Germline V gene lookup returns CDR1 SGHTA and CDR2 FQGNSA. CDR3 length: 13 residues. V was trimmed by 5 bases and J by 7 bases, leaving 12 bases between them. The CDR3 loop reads CASSPRSGNEQFF. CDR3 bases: TGTGCCAGCAGCCCCCGGTCAGGGAATGAGCAGTTCTTC.

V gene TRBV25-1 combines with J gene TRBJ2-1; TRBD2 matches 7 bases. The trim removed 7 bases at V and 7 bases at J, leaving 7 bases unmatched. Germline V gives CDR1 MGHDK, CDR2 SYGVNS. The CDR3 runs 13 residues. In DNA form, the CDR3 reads TGTGCCAGCACCCGCGGGGGTAGGAATGAGCAGTTCTTC. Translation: CASTRGGRNEQFF.

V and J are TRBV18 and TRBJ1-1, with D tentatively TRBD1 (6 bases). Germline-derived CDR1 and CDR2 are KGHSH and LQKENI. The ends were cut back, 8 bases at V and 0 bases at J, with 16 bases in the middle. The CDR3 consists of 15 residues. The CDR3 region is CASRRTATMNTEAFF. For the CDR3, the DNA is TGTGCCAGCCGCCGGACAGCGACCATGAACACTGAAGCTTTCTTT.

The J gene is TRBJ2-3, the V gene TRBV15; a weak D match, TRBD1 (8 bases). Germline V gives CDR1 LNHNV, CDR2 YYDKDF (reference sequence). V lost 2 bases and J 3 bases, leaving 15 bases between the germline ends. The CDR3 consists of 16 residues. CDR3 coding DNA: TGTGCCACCAGCAGAACGGGAGGACAGGGAACAGATACGCAGTATTTT. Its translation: CATSRTGGQGTDTQYF.

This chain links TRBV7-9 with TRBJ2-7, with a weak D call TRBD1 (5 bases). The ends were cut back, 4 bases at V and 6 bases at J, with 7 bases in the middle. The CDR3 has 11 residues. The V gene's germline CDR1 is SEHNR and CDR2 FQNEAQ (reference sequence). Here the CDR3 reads CASSWGGEQYF. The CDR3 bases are TGTGCCAGCAGCTGGGGCGGCGAGCAGTACTTC.

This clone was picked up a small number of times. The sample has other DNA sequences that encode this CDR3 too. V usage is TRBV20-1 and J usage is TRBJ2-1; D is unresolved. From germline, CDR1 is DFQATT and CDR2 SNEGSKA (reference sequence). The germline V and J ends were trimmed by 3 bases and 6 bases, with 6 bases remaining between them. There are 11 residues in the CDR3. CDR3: CSARGTNEQFF. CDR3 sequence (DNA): TGCAGTGCTAGGGGAACCAATGAGCAGTTCTTC.

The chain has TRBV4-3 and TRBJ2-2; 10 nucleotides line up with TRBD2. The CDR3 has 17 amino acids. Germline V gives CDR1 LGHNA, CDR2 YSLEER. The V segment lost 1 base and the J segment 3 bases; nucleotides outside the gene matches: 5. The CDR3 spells CASSQVASGSDTGELFF. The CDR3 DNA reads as TGCGCCAGCAGCCAAGTGGCTAGCGGGAGTGACACCGGGGAGCTGTTTTTT.

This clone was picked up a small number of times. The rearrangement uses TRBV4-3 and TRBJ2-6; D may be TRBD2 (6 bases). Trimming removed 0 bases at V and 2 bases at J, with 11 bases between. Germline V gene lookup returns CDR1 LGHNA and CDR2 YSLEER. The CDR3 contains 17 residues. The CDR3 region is CASSQDDGGTGANVLTF. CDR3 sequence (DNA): TGCGCCAGCAGCCAAGATGATGGAGGGACTGGGGCCAACGTCCTGACTTTC.